This TCR beta chain was recorded in a study of graft-versus-host responses after intestinal transplantation. The repertoire was sequenced with immunoSEQ multiplex PCR; TCRdb's copy has only in-frame clones and lacks some. This sample has around 89,000 clones, with around 92% found just once. Germline CDR1 SGHVS, CDR2 FNYEAQ. Trimming at V came to 4 bases and at J to 3 bases, leaving 4 bases not matched to a gene. CDR3 length: 15 amino acids. Regarding this clone: No antigen is known for it.

The V and J genes are TRBV7-6 and TRBJ2-7; 12 nucleotides line up with TRBD2. The specimen comprised unstimulated CD8+ T cells sorted from spleen or lymph node cells, sampled before transplant. This clonotype was sampled from a human donor who was the organ donor for an intestinal transplant. The CDR3 DNA sequence: TGTGCCAGCAGCTACGGGACTAGCGGGTTCTACGAGCAGTACTTC. Translating gives CASSYGTSGFYEQYF.